This passage covers 19 T cell receptor beta chains from one sample sequenced in a study of T cell clones after liver transplantation. Produced via immunoSEQ multiplex PCR; TCRdb's table is partial and in-frame only. The profile covers 75,000 to 95,000 clones, with less than 90% appearing a single time and 2.1% taken by the ten largest. Material: CD4+ T cells from blood, obtained about 50 months after liver transplant. These receptors were taken from a human patient who received a liver transplant. Certain T cells may be donor cells from the graft.

This clone was counted a few times. The chain is built from TRBV6-1 and TRBJ2-1; tentative D call: TRBD2 (6 bases). V was pared by 6 bases and J by 4 bases, with 10 bases between. This CDR3 region has 13 residues. CDR1 and CDR2 (germline): MNHNS, SASEGT. CDR3 sequence: CASSRDSYNEQFF. The DNA for the CDR3 is TGTGCCAGCAGCCGGGACTCGTACAATGAGCAGTTCTTC.

V usage is TRBV4-3 and J usage is TRBJ1-4; possibly TRBD1 for D (5 bases). V gave up 6 bases and J gave up 4 bases, with 12 bases separating them. This CDR3 comprises 14 residues. Germline V lookup: CDR1 LGHNA, CDR2 YSLEER. CDR3 bases: TGCGCCAGCAGTCGCGGGGGGTTTAATGAAAAACTGTTTTTT. Its translation is CASSRGGFNEKLFF.

V and J are TRBV21-1 and TRBJ1-2; the table assigns TRBD1, which was not confirmed against the DNA. TRBV21-1 is deemed a pseudogene. The CDR3 consists of 17 residues. Here the CDR3 reads CASSKDLPTETTWGYTF. The CDR3 DNA sequence: TGTGCCAGCAGCAAGGATCTGCCGACAGAGACGACATGGGGCTACACCTTC.

The rearrangement joins TRBV6-6 to TRBJ1-5; TRBD1 agrees at 8 bases. CDR1 and CDR2 from the germline V gene are MNHNY and SVGAGI (reference sequence). The CDR3 extends over 12 amino acids. The trim removed 8 bases at V and 9 bases at J, leaving 6 bases unmatched. CDR3: CASSGQGGPQHF. CDR3 nucleotides: TGTGCCAGCTCTGGACAGGGAGGGCCCCAGCATTTT.

J is TRBJ2-2 and V is TRBV19, with 9 bases aligning to TRBD2. Germline trimming cut 11 bases from V and 0 bases from J; bases unmatched to any gene: 4. CDR3 length equals 14 residues. The V gene's germline CDR1 is LNHDA and CDR2 SQIVND (reference sequence). The CDR3 DNA is TGTGCCGTAAGCGGGAGGCCGAACACCGGGGAGCTGTTTTTT. It encodes CAVSGRPNTGELFF.

V and J are TRBV2 and TRBJ2-1, with a weak D call TRBD2 (5 bases). Germline CDR1 SNHLY, CDR2 FYNNEI. V was cut by 2 bases and J by 7 bases, with 12 bases left in between. The length of the CDR3 is 14 residues. CDR3 in amino acids: CASSESLAGNEQFF. The CDR3 bases are TGTGCCAGCAGTGAATCTCTAGCCGGTAATGAGCAGTTCTTC.

This clone has only a few counts. V is TRBV9 and J is TRBJ2-2; the D call may be TRBD1 or TRBD2 (5 bases each). V was cut by 3 bases and J by 2 bases, with 11 bases left in between. The length of the CDR3 is 15 residues. Germline V gives CDR1 SGDLS, CDR2 YYNGEE. CDR3 loop: CASSAGHTNTGELFF. The CDR3 DNA reads as TGTGCCAGCAGCGCGGGGCATACCAACACCGGGGAGCTGTTTTTT.

The chain carries TRBV28 and TRBJ2-7; TRBD1 agrees at 8 bases. Germline V gene data show CDR1 as MDHEN and CDR2 as SYDVKM. V trimming: 1 base; J trimming: 7 bases; junction bases outside the gene matches: 9. CDR3 length equals 15 residues. CDR3 coding DNA: TGTGCCAGCAGTTTATTTCAGCAGGGGGCGAAGGAGCAGTACTTC. This codes for CASSLFQQGAKEQYF.

This clone was seen just once. This chain uses TRBV11-2 with TRBJ1-2; D ambiguous. The germline CDR1 and CDR2 sequences are SGHAT and FQNNGV. The V and J ends lost 4 bases and 9 bases respectively, with 9 bases between them. This CDR3 contains 11 residues. The CDR3 loop is CASSSVGRYTF. CDR3 DNA: TGTGCCAGCAGCTCCGTTGGGCGCTACACCTTC. Full variable domain (outside the CDR3, taken from reference TRBV11-2 and TRBJ1-2): EAGVAQSPRYKIIEKRQSVAFWCNPISGHATLYWYQQILGQGPKLLIQFQNNGVVDDSQLPKDRFSAERLKGVDSTLKIQPAKLEDSAVYLCASSSVGRYTFGSGTRLTVV.

The chain is built from TRBV6-5 and TRBJ2-2, with D possibly being TRBD2 (6 bases). The V end lost 5 bases, the J end lost 1 base, and 11 bases lay between the germline ends. The CDR3 consists of 15 residues. The germline CDR1 and CDR2 sequences are MNHEY and SVGAGI. The chain's CDR3 is CASSRGGENTGELFF. The CDR3, as DNA: TGTGCCAGCAGTCGCGGAGGGGAGAACACCGGGGAGCTGTTTTTT.

This rearrangement joins TRBV5-1 to TRBJ2-1; 11 nucleotides align to TRBD1. The CDR3 runs to 14 residues. The J segment lost 8 bases and the V segment lost 2 bases, leaving 3 bases of the junction unmatched. CDR1 and CDR2 from the germline V gene are SGHRS and YFSETQ. The CDR3 sequence: CASSFGQGAYEQFF. The CDR3 nucleotides are TGCGCCAGCAGCTTCGGACAGGGGGCTTATGAGCAGTTCTTC.

V usage is TRBV5-4 and J usage is TRBJ2-7; D is uncertain. Germline V gene sequence: CDR1 SGHNT, CDR2 YYREEE (reference sequence). The V end was cut by 3 bases, the J end by 3 bases, with 4 bases between. CDR3 size: 11 residues. The CDR3 DNA reads as TGTGCCAGCAGCTCCGTCTACGAGCAGTACTTC. It is translated as CASSSVYEQYF.

The rearrangement links TRBV13 to TRBJ2-7; tentatively, D is TRBD2 (6 bases). Germline V gene data show CDR1 as PRHDT and CDR2 as FYEKMQ (reference sequence). Trimming cost V 4 bases and J 4 bases, with 20 bases left between them. CDR3 size: 16 residues. The CDR3 DNA reads TGTGCCAGCAGCTCGGTGGCGGGGAGCGCCTTGTACGAGCAGTACTTC. Translation gives CASSSVAGSALYEQYF.

The V call is TRBV9, the J call TRBJ2-7; 11 bases match TRBD2. The junction had 6 bases not matched to a gene; V was cut back by 3 bases and J by 7 bases. This CDR3 contains 14 residues. CDR1 is SGDLS, CDR2 YYNGEE, per germline. The CDR3 protein is CASSALAGGREQYF. The CDR3 bases are TGTGCCAGCAGCGCCTTAGCGGGGGGGCGTGAGCAGTACTTC.

The chain has TRBV29-1 and TRBJ2-3; perhaps TRBD2 as D (6 bases). V gave up 2 bases and J gave up 7 bases, with 16 bases separating them. Germline V gives CDR1 SQVTM, CDR2 ANQGSEA. The CDR3 runs 14 residues. The CDR3 loop is CSVERRVGSHTQYF. The DNA for the CDR3 is TGCAGCGTTGAAAGGAGGGTAGGGTCTCATACGCAGTATTTT.

This sequence joins TRBV6-5 and TRBJ1-2; the D is unclear. The CDR3 is 11 amino acids. Per the germline V gene, CDR1 is MNHEY and CDR2 is SVGAGI. The V end was cut by 4 bases, the J end by 5 bases, with 5 bases between. The CDR3 region is CASSSTYGYTF. The CDR3 coding sequence is TGTGCCAGCAGTTCTACGTATGGCTACACCTTC.

The chain links TRBV15 to TRBJ1-4, with a weak D call TRBD1 (5 bases). Trimming took 5 bases from V and 8 from J, leaving 18 bases between them. The CDR3 loop spans 15 amino acids. CDR1 is LNHNV, CDR2 YYDKDF, per germline (reference sequence). Written as DNA, the CDR3 is TGTGCCACCAGCCGAACCGGGACCTCGGACGAAAAACTGTTTTTT. This sequence encodes CATSRTGTSDEKLFF. The full variable domain, its missing parts supplied by reference TRBV15 and TRBJ1-4, is DAMVIQNPRYQVTQFGKPVTLSCSQTLNHNVMYWYQQKSSQAPKLLFHYYDKDFNNEADTPDNFQSRRPNTSFCFLDIRSPGLGDTAMYLCATSRTGTSDEKLFFGSGTQLSVL.

The J gene is TRBJ2-1, the V gene TRBV30, with D perhaps matching TRBD2 (6 bases). V lost 3 bases and J 10 bases, leaving 13 bases between the germline ends. The V gene's germline CDR1 is GTSNPN and CDR2 SVGIG (reference sequence). The CDR3 sequence is 12 residues long. The CDR3 bases are TGTGCCTGGAGCCAAACTGGGGGGGAGCAGTTCTTC. Protein product: CAWSQTGGEQFF. Combining the CDR3 with reference TRBV30 and TRBJ2-1 gives the whole variable domain SQTIHQWPATLVQPVGSPLSLECTVEGTSNPNLYWYRQAAGRGLQLLFYSVGIGQISSEVPQNLSASRPQDRQFILSSKKLLLSDSGFYLCAWSQTGGEQFFGPGTRLTVL.

The chain carries TRBV18 and TRBJ1-4; tentative D call: TRBD1 (5 bases). The CDR3 is 14 residues long. The germline V gene has CDR1 KGHSH and CDR2 LQKENI. V shed 3 bases and J shed 7 bases, with 12 bases lying between them. CDR3 residues: CASSPSGWSEKLFF. As DNA, the CDR3 is TGTGCCAGCTCACCTTCAGGGTGGAGTGAAAAACTGTTTTTT.